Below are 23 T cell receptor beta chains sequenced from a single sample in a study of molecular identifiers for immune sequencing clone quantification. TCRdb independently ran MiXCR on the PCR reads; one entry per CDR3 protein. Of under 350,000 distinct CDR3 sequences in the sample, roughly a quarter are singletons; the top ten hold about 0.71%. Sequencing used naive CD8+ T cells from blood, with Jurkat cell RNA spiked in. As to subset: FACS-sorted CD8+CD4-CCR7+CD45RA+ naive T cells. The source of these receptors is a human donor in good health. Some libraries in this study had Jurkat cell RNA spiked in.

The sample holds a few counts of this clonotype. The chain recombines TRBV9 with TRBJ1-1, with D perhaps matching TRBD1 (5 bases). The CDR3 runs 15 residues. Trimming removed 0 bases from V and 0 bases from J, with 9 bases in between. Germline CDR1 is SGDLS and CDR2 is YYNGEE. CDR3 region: CASSVEDIMNTEAFF. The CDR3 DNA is TGTGCCAGCAGCGTAGAGGACATTATGAACACTGAAGCTTTCTTT.

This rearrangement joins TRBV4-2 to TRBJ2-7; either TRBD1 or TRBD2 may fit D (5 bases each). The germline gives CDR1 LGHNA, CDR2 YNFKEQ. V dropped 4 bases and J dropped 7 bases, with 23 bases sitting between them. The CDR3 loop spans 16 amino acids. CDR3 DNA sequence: TGTGCCAGCAGCCCGGGACCGGGCCTGACATGGGAAGAGCAGTACTTC. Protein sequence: CASSPGPGLTWEEQYF.

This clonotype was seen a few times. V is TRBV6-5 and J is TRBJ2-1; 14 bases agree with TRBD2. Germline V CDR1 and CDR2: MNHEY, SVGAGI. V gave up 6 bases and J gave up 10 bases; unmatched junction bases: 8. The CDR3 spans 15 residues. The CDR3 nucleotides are TGTGCCAGCAGCGGACTAGCGGGAGGTCAAGGGGAGCAGTTCTTC. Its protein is CASSGLAGGQGEQFF.

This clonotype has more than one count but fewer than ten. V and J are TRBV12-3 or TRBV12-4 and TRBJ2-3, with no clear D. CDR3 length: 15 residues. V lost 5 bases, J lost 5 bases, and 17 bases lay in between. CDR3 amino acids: CASSTRWQIKDTQYF. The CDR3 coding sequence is TGTGCCAGCAGTACCCGGTGGCAAATAAAAGATACGCAGTATTTT.

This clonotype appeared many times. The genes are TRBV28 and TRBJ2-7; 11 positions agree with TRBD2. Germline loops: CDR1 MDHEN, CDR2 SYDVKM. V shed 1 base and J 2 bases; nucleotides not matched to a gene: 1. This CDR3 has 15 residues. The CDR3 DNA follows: TGTGCCAGCAGTTTATCGACTAGCGGGACCTACGAGCAGTACTTC. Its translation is CASSLSTSGTYEQYF.

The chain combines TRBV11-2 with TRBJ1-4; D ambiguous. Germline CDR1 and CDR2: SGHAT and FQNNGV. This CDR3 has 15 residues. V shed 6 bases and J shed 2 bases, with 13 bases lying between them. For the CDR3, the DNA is TGTGCCAGCAGACCCCCGGGAGGGACTAATGAAAAACTGTTTTTT. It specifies CASRPPGGTNEKLFF.

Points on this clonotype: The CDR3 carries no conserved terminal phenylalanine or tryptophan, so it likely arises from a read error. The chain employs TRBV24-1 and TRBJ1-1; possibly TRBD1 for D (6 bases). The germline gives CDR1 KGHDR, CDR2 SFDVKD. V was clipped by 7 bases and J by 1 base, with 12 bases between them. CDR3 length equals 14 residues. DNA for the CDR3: TGTGCCACCAGAATGACAGGTCAGAACACTGAAGCTTTCTAT. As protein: CATRMTGQNTEAFY.

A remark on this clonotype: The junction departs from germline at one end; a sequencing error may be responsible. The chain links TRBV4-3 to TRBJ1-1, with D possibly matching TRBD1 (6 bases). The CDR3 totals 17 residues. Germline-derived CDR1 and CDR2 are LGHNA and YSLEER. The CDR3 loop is CARSQTNRVGVNTEAFF. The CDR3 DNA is TGCGCCCGCAGCCAAACTAACAGGGTCGGGGTGAACACTGAAGCTTTCTTT.

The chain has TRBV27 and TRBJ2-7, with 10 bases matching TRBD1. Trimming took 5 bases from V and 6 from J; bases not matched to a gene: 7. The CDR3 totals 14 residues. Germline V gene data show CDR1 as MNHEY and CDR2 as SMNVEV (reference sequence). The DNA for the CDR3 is TGTGCCAGCAGTGGGGGGGACAGGGGAATCGAGCAGTACTTC. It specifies CASSGGDRGIEQYF.

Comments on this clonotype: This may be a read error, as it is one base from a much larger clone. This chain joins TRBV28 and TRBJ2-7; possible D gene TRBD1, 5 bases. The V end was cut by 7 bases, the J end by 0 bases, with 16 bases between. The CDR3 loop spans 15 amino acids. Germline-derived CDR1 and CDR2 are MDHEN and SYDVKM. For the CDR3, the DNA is TGTGCCAGCAATACCGACAGCCTGAGCTCCTACGAGCAGTACTTC. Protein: CASNTDSLSSYEQYF.

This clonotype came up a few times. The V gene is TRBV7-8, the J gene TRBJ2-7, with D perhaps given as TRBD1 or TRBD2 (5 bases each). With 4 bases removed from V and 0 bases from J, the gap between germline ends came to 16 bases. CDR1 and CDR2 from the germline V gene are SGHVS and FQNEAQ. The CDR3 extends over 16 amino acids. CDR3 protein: CASSYDPGRTSYEQYF. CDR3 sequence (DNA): TGTGCCAGCAGCTATGACCCGGGACGGACCTCCTACGAGCAGTACTTC.

CDR3 DNA: TGTGCCAGTAGCCCCTCGGGGGGCCGGCCCTACGAGCAGTACTTC. It codes for CASSPSGGRPYEQYF. The genes are TRBV19 and TRBJ2-7; tentatively, D is TRBD2 (7 bases). Per the germline V gene, CDR1 is LNHDA and CDR2 is SQIVND (reference sequence). Deletions cut 6 bases from V and 2 bases from J, with 17 bases between. This CDR3 comprises 15 residues. The entire variable domain, with the rest obtained from reference TRBV19 and TRBJ2-7, is as follows: DGGITQSPKYLFRKEGQNVTLSCEQNLNHDAMYWYRQDPGQGLRLIYYSQIVNDFQKGDIAEGYSVSREKKESFPLTVTSAQKNPTAFYLCASSPSGGRPYEQYFGPGTRLTVT.

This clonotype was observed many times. CDR3 DNA sequence: TGCAGTGCCGGGGGGACAGGGGGCCTCGAGCAGTACTTC. The encoded protein is CSAGGTGGLEQYF. This chain links TRBV20-1 with TRBJ2-7; 12 positions match TRBD1. J gave up 6 bases and V 6 bases, and 6 bases lay outside the gene matches. The CDR3 is 13 residues long. The V gene's germline CDR1 is DFQATT and CDR2 SNEGSKA (reference sequence).

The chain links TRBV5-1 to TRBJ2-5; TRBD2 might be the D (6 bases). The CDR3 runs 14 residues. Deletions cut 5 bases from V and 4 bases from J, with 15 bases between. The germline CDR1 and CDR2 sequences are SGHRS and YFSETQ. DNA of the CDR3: TGCGCCAGCAGTGCCTCGCGGGGATTAGAGACCCAGTACTTC. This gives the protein CASSASRGLETQYF.

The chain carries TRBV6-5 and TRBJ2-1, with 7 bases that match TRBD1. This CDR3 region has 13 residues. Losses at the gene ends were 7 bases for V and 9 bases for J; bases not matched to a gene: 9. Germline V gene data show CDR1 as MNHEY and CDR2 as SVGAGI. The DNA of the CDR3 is TGTGCCAGCATGACAGGGCCTGGGGGTGAGCAGTTCTTC. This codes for CASMTGPGGEQFF.

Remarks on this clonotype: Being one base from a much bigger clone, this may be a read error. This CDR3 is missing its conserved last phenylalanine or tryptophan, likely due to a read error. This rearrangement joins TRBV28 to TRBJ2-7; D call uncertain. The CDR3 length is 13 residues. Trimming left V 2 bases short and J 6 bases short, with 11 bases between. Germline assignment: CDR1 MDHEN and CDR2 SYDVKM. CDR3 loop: CASSLTRRLEQYL. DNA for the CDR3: TGTGCCAGCAGTTTAACGCGTCGTCTCGAGCAGTACTTA.

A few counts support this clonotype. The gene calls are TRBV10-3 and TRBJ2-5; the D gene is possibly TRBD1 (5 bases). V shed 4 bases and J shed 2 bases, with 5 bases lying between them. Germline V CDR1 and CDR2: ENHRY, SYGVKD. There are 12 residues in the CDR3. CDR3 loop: CAISGQQETQYF. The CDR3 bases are TGTGCCATCAGTGGACAGCAAGAGACCCAGTACTTC.

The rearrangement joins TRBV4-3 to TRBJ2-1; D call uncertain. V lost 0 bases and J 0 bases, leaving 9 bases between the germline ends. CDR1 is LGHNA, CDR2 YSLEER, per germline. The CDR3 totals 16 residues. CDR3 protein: CASSQDRSTSYNEQFF. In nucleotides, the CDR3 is TGCGCCAGCAGCCAAGACAGGAGTACCTCCTACAATGAGCAGTTCTTC.

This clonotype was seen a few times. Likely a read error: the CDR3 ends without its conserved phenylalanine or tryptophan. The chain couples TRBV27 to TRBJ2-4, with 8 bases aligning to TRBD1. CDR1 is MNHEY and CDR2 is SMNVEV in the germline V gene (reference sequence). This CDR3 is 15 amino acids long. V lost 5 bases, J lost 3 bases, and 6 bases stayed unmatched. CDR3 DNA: TGTGCCAGCAGTCCGACAGGGGACAGCAAAAACATTCAGTACTCC. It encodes CASSPTGDSKNIQYS.

The CDR3 loop is CASSPGTSGSISYEQYF. CDR3 DNA sequence: TGTGCCAGCAGTCCCGGGACTAGCGGGAGTATTTCCTACGAGCAGTACTTC. The V gene is TRBV27, the J gene TRBJ2-7, with 14 bases fitting TRBD2. V shed 5 bases and J 1 base; nucleotides not matched to a gene: 7. The germline CDR1 and CDR2 sequences are MNHEY and SMNVEV (reference sequence). This CDR3 has 17 amino acids.

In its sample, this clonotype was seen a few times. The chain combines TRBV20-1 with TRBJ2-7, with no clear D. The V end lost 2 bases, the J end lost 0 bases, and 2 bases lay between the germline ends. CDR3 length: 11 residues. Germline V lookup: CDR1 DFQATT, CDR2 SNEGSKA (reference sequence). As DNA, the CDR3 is TGCAGTGCTAGATTCTCCTACGAGCAGTACTTC. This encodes CSARFSYEQYF.

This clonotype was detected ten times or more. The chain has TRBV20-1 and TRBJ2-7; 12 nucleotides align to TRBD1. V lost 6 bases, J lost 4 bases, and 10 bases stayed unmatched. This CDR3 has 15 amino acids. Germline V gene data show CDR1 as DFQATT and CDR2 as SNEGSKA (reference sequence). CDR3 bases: TGCAGTGCGCGAACCGGGACAGGGGGCGGGTACGAGCAGTACTTC. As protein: CSARTGTGGGYEQYF.

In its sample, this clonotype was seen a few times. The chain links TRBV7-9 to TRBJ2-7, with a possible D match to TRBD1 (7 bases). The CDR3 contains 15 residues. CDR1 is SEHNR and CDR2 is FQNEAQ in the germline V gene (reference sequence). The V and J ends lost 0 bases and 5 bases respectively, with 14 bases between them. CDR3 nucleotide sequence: TGTGCCAGCAGCTTAGCGCTCGGAGGGGGCAACGAGCAGTACTTC. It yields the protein CASSLALGGGNEQYF.